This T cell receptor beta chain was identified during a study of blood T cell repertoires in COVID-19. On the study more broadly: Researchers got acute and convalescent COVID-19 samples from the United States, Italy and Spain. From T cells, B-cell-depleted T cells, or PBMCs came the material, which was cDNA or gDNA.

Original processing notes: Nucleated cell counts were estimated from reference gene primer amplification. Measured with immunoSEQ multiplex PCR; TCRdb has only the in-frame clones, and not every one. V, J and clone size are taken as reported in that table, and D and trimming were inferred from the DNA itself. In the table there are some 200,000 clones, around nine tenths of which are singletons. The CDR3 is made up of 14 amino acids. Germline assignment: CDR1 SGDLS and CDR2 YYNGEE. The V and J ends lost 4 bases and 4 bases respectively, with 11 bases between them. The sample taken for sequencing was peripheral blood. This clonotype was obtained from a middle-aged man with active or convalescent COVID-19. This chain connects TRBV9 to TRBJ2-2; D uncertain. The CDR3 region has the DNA TGTGCCAGCAGCCCCCGACACCCCACCGGGGAGCTGTTTTTT. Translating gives CASSPRHPTGELFF.